These T cell receptor beta chains were read from a single sample in a study of response to subunit inactivated influenza vaccine. In TCRdb, the RT-PCR reads were re-called with MiXCR into one record per CDR3 protein. The profile covers under 950,000 distinct CDR3 sequences, with 21% appearing a single time and roughly 10% taken by the ten largest. The sample here was PBMCs from blood, taken around 5 days after vaccination. These receptor sequences come from a middle-aged man who received an inactivated influenza vaccine. CDR3s include the opening cysteine and the closing phenylalanine or tryptophan. D genes are given only for firm matches.

j_call: TRBJ2-7
d_call: .
v_call: TRBV27
cdr3_aa: CASSVLPRSYEQYF

j_call: TRBJ2-7
d_call: .
v_call: TRBV21-1
cdr3_aa: CASSGQWTGRTNYEQYF

j_call: TRBJ2-3
d_call: .
v_call: TRBV11-2
cdr3_aa: CASSSVRGPTDTQYF

j_call: TRBJ1-5
d_call: .
v_call: TRBV20-1
cdr3_aa: CSAPSTGIHQPQHF

j_call: TRBJ2-1
d_call: TRBD2
v_call: TRBV12-3/TRBV12-4
cdr3_aa: CASSLGPGLALPEQFF

j_call: TRBJ2-1
d_call: TRBD2
v_call: TRBV10-3
cdr3_aa: CAISGDGGAYGEQFF

j_call: TRBJ2-7
d_call: TRBD1
v_call: TRBV6-1
cdr3_aa: CASSERTGSFYEQYF

j_call: TRBJ1-1
d_call: TRBD1
v_call: TRBV20-1
cdr3_aa: CSAVDRVGTEAFF

j_call: TRBJ2-5
d_call: TRBD2
v_call: TRBV7-2
cdr3_aa: CASTLLAGQQETQYF

j_call: TRBJ2-1
d_call: TRBD2
v_call: TRBV29-1
cdr3_aa: CSVRGLAGSDEQFF

j_call: TRBJ2-1
d_call: TRBD1
v_call: TRBV28
cdr3_aa: CASTSLGQAYNEQFF

j_call: TRBJ2-1
d_call: .
v_call: TRBV13
cdr3_aa: CASSFRVGSYNEQFF

j_call: TRBJ2-7
d_call: TRBD1
v_call: TRBV10-3
cdr3_aa: CAISWQGESYEQYF

j_call: TRBJ1-1
d_call: .
v_call: TRBV4-1
cdr3_aa: CASSQDITLNTEAFF

j_call: TRBJ1-2
d_call: .
v_call: TRBV6-2/TRBV6-3
cdr3_aa: CASSSGSRVSGYTF

j_call: TRBJ1-2
d_call: TRBD1
v_call: TRBV10-3
cdr3_aa: CATRQGYNNYGYTF

j_call: TRBJ1-6
d_call: .
v_call: TRBV7-2
cdr3_aa: CASSERALGASPLHF

j_call: TRBJ1-5
d_call: TRBD1
v_call: TRBV5-6
cdr3_aa: CASSEGQGVGQPQHF

j_call: TRBJ2-1
d_call: TRBD2
v_call: TRBV5-1
cdr3_aa: CASSLSASGGYNEQFF

j_call: TRBJ1-5
d_call: .
v_call: TRBV20-1
cdr3_aa: CSAEARGSYNQPQHF

j_call: TRBJ1-6
d_call: .
v_call: TRBV7-9
cdr3_aa: CASSFTGQAERSPLHF

j_call: TRBJ2-6
d_call: .
v_call: TRBV5-8
cdr3_aa: CASSSRTASGANVLTF

j_call: TRBJ2-1
d_call: .
v_call: TRBV10-3
cdr3_aa: CAISESMTSSYNEQFF

j_call: TRBJ1-1
d_call: .
v_call: TRBV12-3/TRBV12-4
cdr3_aa: CASSLTARNTEAFF

j_call: TRBJ1-1
d_call: .
v_call: TRBV18
cdr3_aa: CASSPEQGIRTEAFF

j_call: TRBJ2-2
d_call: .
v_call: TRBV29-1
cdr3_aa: CSVELRTPGELFF

j_call: TRBJ2-3
d_call: .
v_call: TRBV7-2
cdr3_aa: CASSLVRTSYTDTQYF